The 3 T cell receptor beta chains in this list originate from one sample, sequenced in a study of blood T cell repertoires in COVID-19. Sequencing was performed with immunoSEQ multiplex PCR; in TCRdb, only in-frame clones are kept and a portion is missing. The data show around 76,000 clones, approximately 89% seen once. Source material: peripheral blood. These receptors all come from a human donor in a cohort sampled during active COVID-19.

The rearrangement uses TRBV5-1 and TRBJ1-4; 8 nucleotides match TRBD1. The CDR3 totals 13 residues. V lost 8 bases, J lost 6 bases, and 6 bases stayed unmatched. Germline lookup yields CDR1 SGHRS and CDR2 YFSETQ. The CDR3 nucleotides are TGCGCCAGTTCACAGGGGGTGGATGAAAAACTGTTTTTT. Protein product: CASSQGVDEKLFF.

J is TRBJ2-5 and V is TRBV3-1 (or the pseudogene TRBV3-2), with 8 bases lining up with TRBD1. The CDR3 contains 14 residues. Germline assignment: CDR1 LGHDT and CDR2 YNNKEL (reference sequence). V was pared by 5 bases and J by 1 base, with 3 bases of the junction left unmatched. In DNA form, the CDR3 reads TGTGCCAGCAGCAGACAGGGGAGCCAAGAGACCCAGTACTTC. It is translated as CASSRQGSQETQYF.

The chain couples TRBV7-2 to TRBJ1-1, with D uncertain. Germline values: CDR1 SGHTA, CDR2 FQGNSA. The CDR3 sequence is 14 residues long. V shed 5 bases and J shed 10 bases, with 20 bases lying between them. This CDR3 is CASSPLAQVNRAFF. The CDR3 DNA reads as TGTGCCAGCAGCCCCTTGGCCCAGGTTAATCGAGCTTTCTTT.